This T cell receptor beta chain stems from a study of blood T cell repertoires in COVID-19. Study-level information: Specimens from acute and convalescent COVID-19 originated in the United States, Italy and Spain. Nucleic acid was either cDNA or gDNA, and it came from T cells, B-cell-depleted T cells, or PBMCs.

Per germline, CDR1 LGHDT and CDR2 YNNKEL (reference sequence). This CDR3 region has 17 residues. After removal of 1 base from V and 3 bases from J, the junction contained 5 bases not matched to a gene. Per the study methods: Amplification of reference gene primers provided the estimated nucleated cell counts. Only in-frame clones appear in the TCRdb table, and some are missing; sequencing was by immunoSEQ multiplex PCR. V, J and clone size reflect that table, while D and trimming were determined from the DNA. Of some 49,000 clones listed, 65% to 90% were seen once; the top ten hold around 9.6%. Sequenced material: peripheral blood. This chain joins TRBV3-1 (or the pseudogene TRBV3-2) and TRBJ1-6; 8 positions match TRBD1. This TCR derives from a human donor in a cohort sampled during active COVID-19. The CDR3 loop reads CASSQVGRGLYNSPLHF. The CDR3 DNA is TGTGCCAGCAGCCAAGTTGGCAGGGGGCTCTATAATTCACCCCTCCACTTT.